The 21 T cell receptor beta chains presented below share a single source sample, sequenced in a study of shared clonotypes between healthy human individuals. Here immunoSEQ multiplex PCR was the method, and the copy in TCRdb shows in-frame clones only, minus some. Among hundreds of thousands of clones listed, 60% to 80% were seen once. The sample comprised memory CD4+ T cells sorted from blood. Subset indicated: CD45RA-negative fraction. These receptors all stem from a young woman in good health.

This clone was counted once. The rearrangement links TRBV19 to TRBJ1-1, with 7 bases that match TRBD1. The V and J ends lost 1 base and 6 bases, in that order; junction bases with no gene match: 5. The CDR3 spans 14 residues. Germline lookup yields CDR1 LNHDA and CDR2 SQIVND (reference sequence). The CDR3 is CASSIAGGLAEAFF. The CDR3 DNA reads TGTGCCAGTAGTATAGCAGGGGGTCTGGCTGAAGCTTTCTTT.

The gene calls are TRBV7-8 and TRBJ1-3; maybe TRBD1 (5 bases). In germline, CDR1 is SGHVS, CDR2 FQNEAQ. Trimming took off 5 bases at V and 0 bases at J, with 23 bases between the two ends. The CDR3 runs to 19 residues. DNA of the CDR3: TGTGCCAGCAGCATACGAGGGATGGGCGACAGAGCCTCTGGAAACACCATATATTTT. It encodes CASSIRGMGDRASGNTIYF.

V and J are TRBV5-1 and TRBJ2-1; D possibly corresponds to TRBD2 (6 bases). Germline V gene data show CDR1 as SGHRS and CDR2 as YFSETQ. CDR3 size: 14 residues. V lost 0 bases to trimming and J lost 6 bases, with 10 bases between them. The CDR3: CASSLARDSNEQFF. In nucleotides, the CDR3 is TGCGCCAGCAGCTTGGCCCGGGACTCCAATGAGCAGTTCTTC.

This chain joins TRBV9 and TRBJ2-5; 10 bases line up with TRBD1. This CDR3 comprises 14 residues. Germline assignment: CDR1 SGDLS and CDR2 YYNGEE. V shed 4 bases, J shed 4 bases, and the junction held 4 bases outside the gene matches. The CDR3 loop reads CASSPRQGAETQYF. The CDR3 DNA reads TGTGCCAGCAGCCCTCGACAGGGGGCAGAGACCCAGTACTTC. Full variable domain (missing parts from reference TRBV9 and TRBJ2-5): DSGVTQTPKHLITATGQRVTLRCSPRSGDLSVYWYQQSLDQGLQFLIQYYNGEERAKGNILERFSAQQFPDLHSELNLSSLELGDSALYFCASSPRQGAETQYFGPGTRLLVL.

The chain couples TRBV6-5 to TRBJ2-6; the D gene is possibly TRBD1 (6 bases). Germline CDR1 and CDR2: MNHEY and SVGAGI. Trimming removed 6 bases from V and 2 bases from J, with 11 bases in between. CDR3 length equals 15 residues. The CDR3 bases are TGTGCCAGCAGACCCAACAGGGCTGGGGCCAACGTCCTGACTTTC. Its protein product is CASRPNRAGANVLTF.

This sequence joins TRBV29-1 and TRBJ2-1; 7 bases are shared with TRBD2. CDR3 length: 16 amino acids. V shed 5 bases, J shed 9 bases, and the junction held 19 bases outside the gene matches. Germline loops: CDR1 SQVTM, CDR2 ANQGSEA. CDR3 sequence reads: CSVTPGRTRGYGEQFF. The CDR3, as DNA: TGCAGCGTTACCCCCGGGAGGACTAGAGGGTATGGTGAGCAGTTCTTC.

This rearrangement joins TRBV5-6 to TRBJ1-5; D is unclear. The CDR3 is 17 amino acids. CDR1 SGHDT and CDR2 YYEEEE come from the germline V gene. Trimming removed 1 base from V and 0 bases from J, with 14 bases in between. CDR3 nucleotide sequence: TGTGCCAGCAGCTTGACGGGTAGCCTAAATAGCAATCAGCCCCAGCATTTT. It yields the protein CASSLTGSLNSNQPQHF.

The chain couples TRBV6-5 to TRBJ2-7; the D call may be TRBD1 or TRBD2 (5 bases each). Germline CDR1 is MNHEY and CDR2 is SVGAGI. V shed 0 bases and J shed 7 bases, with 16 bases lying between them. The length of the CDR3 is 15 residues. CDR3 region: CASSYSMPGPGEQYF. Here the CDR3 DNA reads TGTGCCAGCAGTTACTCGATGCCGGGACCGGGGGAGCAGTACTTC.

J is TRBJ2-7 and V is TRBV5-1, with 7 bases fitting TRBD2. The CDR3 totals 15 residues. V dropped 3 bases and J dropped 4; count of bases not matched to a gene: 10. The V gene's germline CDR1 is SGHRS and CDR2 YFSETQ. In nucleotides, the CDR3 is TGCGCCAGCAGCTCTCGGGCGGGAGTTGGGTACGAGCAGTACTTC. It encodes CASSSRAGVGYEQYF.

The V gene is TRBV5-1, the J gene TRBJ2-7, with 16 bases matching TRBD2. This CDR3 has 17 amino acids. The V gene end was trimmed by 3 bases and the J gene end by 2 bases; junction bases not matched to a gene: 5. CDR1 is SGHRS, CDR2 YFSETQ, per germline. CDR3 sequence: CASSYGTSGRAPYEQYF. Here the CDR3 DNA reads TGCGCCAGCAGCTACGGGACTAGCGGGAGGGCCCCCTACGAGCAGTACTTC.

The rearrangement uses TRBV6-6 and TRBJ2-7; a possible D gene is TRBD1 (6 bases). Germline V gene sequence: CDR1 MNHNY, CDR2 SVGAGI (reference sequence). The CDR3 is 14 amino acids. Trimming took off 0 bases at V and 4 bases at J, with 10 bases between the two ends. CDR3 in DNA: TGTGCCAGCAGTTACTCCGGACAGTCATACGAGCAGTACTTC. Translated: CASSYSGQSYEQYF.

The chain employs TRBV30 and TRBJ1-2; 7 positions match TRBD1. Germline values: CDR1 GTSNPN, CDR2 SVGIG (reference sequence). The CDR3 has 12 amino acids. Unmatched junction bases numbered 5, after V lost 2 bases and J lost 8 bases. Here the CDR3 reads CAWSRGQGGYTF. CDR3 nucleotide sequence: TGTGCCTGGAGTAGGGGGCAAGGGGGCTACACCTTC.

In the case of this clone: Other nucleotide sequences in the sample specify the same CDR3. This chain joins TRBV27 and TRBJ2-5; D unresolved. The J call is doubtful: the DNA matches TRBJ2-7 better. The CDR3 spans 15 residues. Germline CDR1 MNHEY, CDR2 SMNVEV (reference sequence). CDR3 bases: TGTGCCAGCAGTTTATCAGTTCGGAGCTCCTACGAGCAGTACTTC. Translated, it gives CASSLSVRSSYEQYF.

CDR3 region: CASSLTLHTDTQYF. DNA of the CDR3: TGTGCCAGCAGCTTAACCCTACACACAGATACGCAGTATTTT. The gene calls are TRBV7-3 and TRBJ2-3, with D unclear. The CDR3 totals 14 residues. The germline V gene encodes CDR1 SGHTA and CDR2 FQGTGA. With 0 bases removed from V and 2 bases from J, the gap between germline ends came to 6 bases.

The chain has TRBV10-1 and TRBJ2-1; 7 bases agree with TRBD2. V lost 5 bases and J lost 3; bases outside the gene matches: 4. CDR3 length: 14 residues. Germline CDR1 WNHNN, CDR2 SYGVQD (reference sequence). For the CDR3, the DNA is TGCGCCAGCAGTTCTAGCGGATACTACAATGAGCAGTTCTTC. It specifies CASSSSGYYNEQFF.

This chain uses TRBV7-6 with TRBJ2-7, with TRBD2 matching 14 bases. The CDR3 totals 19 residues. The V gene's germline CDR1 is SGHVS and CDR2 FNYEAQ. With V trimmed by 7 bases and J by 2 bases, 16 bases remained unmatched. CDR3 nucleotide sequence: TGTGCCAGCATCAATAATCCCCCGGGACTAGCGGGAGTCACCTACGAGCAGTACTTC. Translating gives CASINNPPGLAGVTYEQYF.

The chain joins TRBV5-1 to TRBJ2-3; 9 nucleotides match TRBD2. CDR1 and CDR2 from the germline V gene are SGHRS and YFSETQ. CDR3 length: 16 amino acids. J gave up 5 bases and V 4 bases, and 11 bases lay outside the gene matches. The CDR3 bases are TGCGCCAGCAGCACCCATCTAGCGGGGAATTTAGATACGCAGTATTTT. Its translation is CASSTHLAGNLDTQYF.

This clone was seen repeatedly, ten times or more. The chain uses TRBV5-1 and TRBJ2-1; no firm D call. Germline V CDR1 and CDR2: SGHRS, YFSETQ. Trimming left V 0 bases short and J 9 bases short, with 13 bases between. This CDR3 is built from 14 residues. CDR3 nucleotides: TGCGCCAGCAGCTTGGTGTCCGTCTCGAGTGAGCAGTTCTTC. It specifies CASSLVSVSSEQFF.

The rearrangement joins TRBV5-8 to TRBJ1-5; 7 bases fit TRBD1. Germline V gene lookup returns CDR1 SGHTS and CDR2 YDEGEE. The CDR3 consists of 14 residues. Trimming took 6 bases from V and 5 from J; bases not matched to a gene: 8. CDR3 amino acids: CASNSDRDHQPQHF. The CDR3 coding sequence is TGTGCCAGCAACTCAGACAGGGACCATCAGCCCCAGCATTTT.

The V call is TRBV7-8, the J call TRBJ1-1; no firm D call. Trimming shortened V by 4 bases and J by 2 bases, and 17 bases separated the two germline ends. CDR1 is SGHVS and CDR2 is FQNEAQ in the germline V gene. This CDR3 contains 16 residues. This CDR3 reads CASSSLRGSHNTEAFF. The CDR3, as DNA: TGTGCCAGCAGCTCCCTCCGAGGGTCTCATAACACTGAAGCTTTCTTT. The full variable domain, with the rest looked up from reference TRBV7-8 and TRBJ1-1, is GAGVSQSPRYKVAKRGQDVALRCDPISGHVSLFWYQQALGQGPEFLTYFQNEAQLDKSGLPSDRFFAERPEGSVSTLKIQRTQQEDSAVYLCASSSLRGSHNTEAFFGQGTRLTVV.

In DNA form, the CDR3 reads TGTGCCAGCAGTGAACTCCGAGGGGGGCGAGTTAGCAATGAGCAGTTCTTC. It encodes CASSELRGGRVSNEQFF. V usage is TRBV25-1 and J usage is TRBJ2-1, with D perhaps given as TRBD1 or TRBD2 (6 bases each). Germline-derived CDR1 and CDR2 are MGHDK and SYGVNS. The CDR3 is 17 residues long. Trimming took 2 bases from V and 6 from J, leaving 20 bases between them.